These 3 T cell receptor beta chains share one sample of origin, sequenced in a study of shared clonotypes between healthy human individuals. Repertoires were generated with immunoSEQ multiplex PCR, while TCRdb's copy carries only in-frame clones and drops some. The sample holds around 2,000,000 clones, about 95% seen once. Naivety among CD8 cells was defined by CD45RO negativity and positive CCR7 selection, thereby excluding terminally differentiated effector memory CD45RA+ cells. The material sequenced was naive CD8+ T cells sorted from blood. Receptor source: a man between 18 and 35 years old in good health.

CDR3 DNA sequence: TGTGCCAGCAGCGCTTCTTCTCAGGGAGGCAATCAGCCCCAGCATTTT. Translating it yields CASSASSQGGNQPQHF. This sequence joins TRBV9 and TRBJ1-5; TRBD1 is a possible D gene (5 bases). In germline, CDR1 is SGDLS, CDR2 YYNGEE. V was trimmed by 3 bases and J by 2 bases, leaving 15 bases between them. CDR3 size: 16 residues.

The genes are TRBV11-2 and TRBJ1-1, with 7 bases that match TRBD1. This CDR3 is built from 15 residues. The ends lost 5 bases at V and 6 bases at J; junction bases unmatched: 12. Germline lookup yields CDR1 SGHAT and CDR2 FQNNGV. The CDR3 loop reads CASSPGTGVPPEAFF. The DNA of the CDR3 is TGTGCCAGCAGCCCAGGAACAGGGGTCCCCCCTGAAGCTTTCTTT.

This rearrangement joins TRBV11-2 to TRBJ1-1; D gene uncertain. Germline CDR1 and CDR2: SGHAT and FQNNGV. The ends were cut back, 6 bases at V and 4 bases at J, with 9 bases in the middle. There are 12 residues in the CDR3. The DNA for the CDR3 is TGTGCCAGCAGTGAAGGGAGCACTGAAGCTTTCTTT. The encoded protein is CASSEGSTEAFF.